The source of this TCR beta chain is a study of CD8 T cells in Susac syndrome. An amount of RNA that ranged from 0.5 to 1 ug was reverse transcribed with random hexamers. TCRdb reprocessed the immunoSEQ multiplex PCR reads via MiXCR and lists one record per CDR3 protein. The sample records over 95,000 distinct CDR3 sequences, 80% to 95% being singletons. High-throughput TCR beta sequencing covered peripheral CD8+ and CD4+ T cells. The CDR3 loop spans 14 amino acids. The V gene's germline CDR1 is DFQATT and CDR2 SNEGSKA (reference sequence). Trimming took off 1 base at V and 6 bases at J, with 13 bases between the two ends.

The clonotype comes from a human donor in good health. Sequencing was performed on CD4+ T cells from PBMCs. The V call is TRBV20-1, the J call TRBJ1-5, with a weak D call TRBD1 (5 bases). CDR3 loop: CSARAGTGGQPQHF. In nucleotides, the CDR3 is TGCAGTGCTAGAGCTGGAACGGGGGGTCAGCCCCAGCATTTT.